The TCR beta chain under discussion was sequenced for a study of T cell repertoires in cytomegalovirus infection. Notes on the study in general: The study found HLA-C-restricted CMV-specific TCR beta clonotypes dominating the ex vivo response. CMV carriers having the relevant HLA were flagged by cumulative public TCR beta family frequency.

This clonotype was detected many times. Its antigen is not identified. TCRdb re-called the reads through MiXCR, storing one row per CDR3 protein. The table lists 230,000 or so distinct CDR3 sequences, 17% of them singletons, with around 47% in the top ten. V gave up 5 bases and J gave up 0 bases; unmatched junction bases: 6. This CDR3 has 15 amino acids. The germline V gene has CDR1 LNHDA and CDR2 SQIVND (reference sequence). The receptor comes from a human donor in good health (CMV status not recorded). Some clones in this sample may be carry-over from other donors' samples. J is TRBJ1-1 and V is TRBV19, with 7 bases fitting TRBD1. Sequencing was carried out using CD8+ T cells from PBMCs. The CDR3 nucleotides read TGTGCCAGTAGTTGGACAGGCGCCCTGAACACTGAAGCTTTCTTT. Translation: CASSWTGALNTEAFF.